The source of this T cell receptor beta chain is a study of T cell changes during pregnancy in multiple sclerosis. The ends lost 4 bases at V and 0 bases at J; junction bases unmatched: 16. The CDR3 totals 20 residues. Germline V gene data show CDR1 as SGHTS and CDR2 as YDEGEE. The table came from immunoSEQ multiplex PCR; TCRdb's copy has only in-frame clones and leaves some out. The sample carries around 50,000 clones, almost 95% recorded once. The chain links TRBV5-8 to TRBJ1-5; TRBD1 agrees at 10 bases. This sequence originates from a female donor with multiple sclerosis, enrolled in a pregnancy study. The sample was CD8+ T cells from peripheral blood mononuclear cells, taken in the first trimester of pregnancy. CDR3 sequence reads: CASSPLILRQGAYSNQPQHF. The DNA for the CDR3 is TGTGCCAGCAGCCCGCTCATCCTTAGACAGGGGGCGTATAGCAATCAGCCCCAGCATTTT.